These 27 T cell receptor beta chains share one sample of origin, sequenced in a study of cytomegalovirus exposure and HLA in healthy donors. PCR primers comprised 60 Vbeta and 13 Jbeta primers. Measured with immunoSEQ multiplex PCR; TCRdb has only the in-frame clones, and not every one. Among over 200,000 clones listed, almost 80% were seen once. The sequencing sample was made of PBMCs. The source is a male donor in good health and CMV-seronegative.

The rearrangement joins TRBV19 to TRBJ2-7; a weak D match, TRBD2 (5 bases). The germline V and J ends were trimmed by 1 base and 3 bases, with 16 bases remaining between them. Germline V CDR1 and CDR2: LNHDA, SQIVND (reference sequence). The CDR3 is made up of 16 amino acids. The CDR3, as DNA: TGTGCCAGTAGTATAGGACCCGGGAACCCTCTCTACGAGCAGTACTTC. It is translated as CASSIGPGNPLYEQYF.

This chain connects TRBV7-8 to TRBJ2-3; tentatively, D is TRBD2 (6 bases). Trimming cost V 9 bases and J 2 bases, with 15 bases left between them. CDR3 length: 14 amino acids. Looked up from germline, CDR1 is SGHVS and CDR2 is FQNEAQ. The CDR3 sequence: CASIGSTLTDTQYF. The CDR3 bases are TGTGCCAGTATCGGGAGCACCCTCACAGATACGCAGTATTTT.

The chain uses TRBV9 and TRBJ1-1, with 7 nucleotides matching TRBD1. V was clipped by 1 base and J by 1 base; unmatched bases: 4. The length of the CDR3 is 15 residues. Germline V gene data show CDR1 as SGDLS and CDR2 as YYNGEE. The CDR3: CASSVLDRANTEAFF. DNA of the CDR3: TGTGCCAGCAGCGTACTAGACAGGGCGAACACTGAAGCTTTCTTT.

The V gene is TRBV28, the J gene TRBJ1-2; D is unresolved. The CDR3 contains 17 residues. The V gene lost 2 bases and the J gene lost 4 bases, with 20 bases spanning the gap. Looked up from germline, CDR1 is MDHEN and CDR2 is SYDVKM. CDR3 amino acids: CASSLPPEGTGGYGYTF. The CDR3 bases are TGTGCCAGCAGTTTACCCCCTGAGGGTACGGGTGGCTATGGCTACACCTTC.

The CDR3 region has the DNA TGTGCCAGCAGCATTACTGGGGGCATCCGAGGATCGGAGACCCAGTACTTC. It codes for CASSITGGIRGSETQYF. The chain combines TRBV21-1 with TRBJ2-5; the D call in the table, TRBD1, was not verified against the DNA. TRBV21-1 is noted as a pseudogene. CDR3 length: 17 amino acids.

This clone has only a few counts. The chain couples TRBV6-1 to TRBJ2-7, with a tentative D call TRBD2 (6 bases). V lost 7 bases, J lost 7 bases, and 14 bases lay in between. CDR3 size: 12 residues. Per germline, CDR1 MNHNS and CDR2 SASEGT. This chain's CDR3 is CASTHGLREQYF. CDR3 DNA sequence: TGTGCCAGCACCCACGGACTACGAGAGCAGTACTTC.

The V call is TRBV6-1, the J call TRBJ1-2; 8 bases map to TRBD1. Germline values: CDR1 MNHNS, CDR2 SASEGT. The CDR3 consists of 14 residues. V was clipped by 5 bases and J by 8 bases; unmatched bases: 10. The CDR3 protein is CASSHGGQGGGYTF. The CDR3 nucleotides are TGTGCCAGCAGTCACGGCGGACAGGGCGGAGGCTACACCTTC.

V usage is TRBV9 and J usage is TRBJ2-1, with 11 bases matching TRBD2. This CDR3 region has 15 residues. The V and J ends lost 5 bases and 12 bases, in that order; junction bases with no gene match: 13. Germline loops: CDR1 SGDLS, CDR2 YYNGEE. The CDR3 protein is CASSVEDLAGGLQFF. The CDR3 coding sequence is TGTGCCAGCAGTGTTGAGGATCTAGCGGGAGGTTTGCAGTTCTTC. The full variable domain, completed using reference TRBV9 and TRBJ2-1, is DSGVTQTPKHLITATGQRVTLRCSPRSGDLSVYWYQQSLDQGLQFLIQYYNGEERAKGNILERFSAQQFPDLHSELNLSSLELGDSALYFCASSVEDLAGGLQFFGPGTRLTVL.

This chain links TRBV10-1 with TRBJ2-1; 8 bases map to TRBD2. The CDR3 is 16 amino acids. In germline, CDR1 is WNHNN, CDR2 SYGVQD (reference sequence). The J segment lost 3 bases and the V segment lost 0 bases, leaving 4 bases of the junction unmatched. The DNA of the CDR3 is TGCGCCAGCAGTGAGTCGGGAACTAGCGGCTACAATGAGCAGTTCTTC. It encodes CASSESGTSGYNEQFF.

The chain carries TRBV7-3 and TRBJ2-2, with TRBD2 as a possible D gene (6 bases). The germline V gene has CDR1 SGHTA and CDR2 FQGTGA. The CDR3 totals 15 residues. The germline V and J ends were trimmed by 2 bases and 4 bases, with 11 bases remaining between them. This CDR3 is CASSLEGGRTGELFF. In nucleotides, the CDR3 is TGTGCCAGCAGCTTAGAGGGAGGACGCACCGGGGAGCTGTTTTTT.

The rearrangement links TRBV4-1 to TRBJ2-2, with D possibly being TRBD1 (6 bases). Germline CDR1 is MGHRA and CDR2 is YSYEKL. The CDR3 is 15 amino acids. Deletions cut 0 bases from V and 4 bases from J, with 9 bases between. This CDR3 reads CASSQDGRGTGELFF. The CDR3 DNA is TGCGCCAGCAGCCAAGATGGCAGGGGCACCGGGGAGCTGTTTTTT.

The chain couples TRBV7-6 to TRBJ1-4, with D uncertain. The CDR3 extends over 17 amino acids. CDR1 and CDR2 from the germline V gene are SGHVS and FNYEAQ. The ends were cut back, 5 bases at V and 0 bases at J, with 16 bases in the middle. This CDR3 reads CASSVILGFATNEKLFF. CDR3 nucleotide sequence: TGTGCCAGCAGCGTAATTTTGGGCTTCGCAACTAATGAAAAACTGTTTTTT.

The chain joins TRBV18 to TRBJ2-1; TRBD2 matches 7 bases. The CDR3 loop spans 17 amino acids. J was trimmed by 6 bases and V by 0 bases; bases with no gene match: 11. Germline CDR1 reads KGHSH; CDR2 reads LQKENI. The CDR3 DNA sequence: TGTGCCAGCTCACCACCGTCGGGGCCCGGGAGGCGCAATGAGCAGTTCTTC. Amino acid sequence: CASSPPSGPGRRNEQFF.

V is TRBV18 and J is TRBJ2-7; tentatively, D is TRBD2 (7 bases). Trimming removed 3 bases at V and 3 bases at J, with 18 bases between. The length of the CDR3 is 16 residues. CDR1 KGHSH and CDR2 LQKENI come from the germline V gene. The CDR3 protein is CASSPSRGASGYEQYF. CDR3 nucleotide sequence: TGTGCCAGCTCACCCAGCCGGGGGGCCTCCGGCTACGAGCAGTACTTC.

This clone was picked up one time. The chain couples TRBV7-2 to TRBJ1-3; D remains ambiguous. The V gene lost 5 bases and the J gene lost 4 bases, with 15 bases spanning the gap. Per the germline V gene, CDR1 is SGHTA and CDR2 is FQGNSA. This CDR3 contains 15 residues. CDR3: CASSPSAGPGNTIYF. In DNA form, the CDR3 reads TGTGCCAGCAGCCCGAGCGCGGGTCCCGGAAACACCATATATTTT.

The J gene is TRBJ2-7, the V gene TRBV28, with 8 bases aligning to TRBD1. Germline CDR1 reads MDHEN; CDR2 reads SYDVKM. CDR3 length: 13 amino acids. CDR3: CAVWDRNSYEQYF. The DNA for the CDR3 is TGTGCTGTTTGGGACAGGAACTCCTACGAGCAGTACTTC.

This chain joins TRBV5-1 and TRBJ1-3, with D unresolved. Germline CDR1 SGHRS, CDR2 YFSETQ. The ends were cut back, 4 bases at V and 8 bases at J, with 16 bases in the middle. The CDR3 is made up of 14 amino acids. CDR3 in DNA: TGCGCCAGCAGCGGCAGTGGGTGGGGAGACACCATATATTTT. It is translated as CASSGSGWGDTIYF.

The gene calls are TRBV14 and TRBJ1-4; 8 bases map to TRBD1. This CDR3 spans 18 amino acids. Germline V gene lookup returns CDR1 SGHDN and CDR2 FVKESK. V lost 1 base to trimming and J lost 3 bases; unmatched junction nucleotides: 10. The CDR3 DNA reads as TGTGCCAGCAGCCAAGGCGGGACAGGCGCCTTTGCTAATGAAAAACTGTTTTTT. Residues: CASSQGGTGAFANEKLFF.

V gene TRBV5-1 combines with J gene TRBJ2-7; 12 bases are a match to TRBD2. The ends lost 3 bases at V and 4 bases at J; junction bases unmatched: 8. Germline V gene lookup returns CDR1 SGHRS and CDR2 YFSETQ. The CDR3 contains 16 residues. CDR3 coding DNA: TGCGCCAGCAGCTCGACTAGCGGGAGCTTCCGTTACGAGCAGTACTTC. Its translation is CASSSTSGSFRYEQYF.

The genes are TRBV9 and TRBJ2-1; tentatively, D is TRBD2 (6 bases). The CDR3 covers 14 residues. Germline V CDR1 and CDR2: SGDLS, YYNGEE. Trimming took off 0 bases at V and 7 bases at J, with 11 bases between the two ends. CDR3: CASSVAGLSNEQFF. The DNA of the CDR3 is TGTGCCAGCAGCGTAGCTGGACTATCGAATGAGCAGTTCTTC.

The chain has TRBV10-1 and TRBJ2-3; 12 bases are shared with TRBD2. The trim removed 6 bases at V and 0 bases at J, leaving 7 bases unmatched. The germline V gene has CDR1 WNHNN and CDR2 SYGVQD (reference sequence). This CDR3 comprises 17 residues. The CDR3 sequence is CASRLLAGGPSTDTQYF. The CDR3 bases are TGCGCCAGCAGACTACTAGCGGGAGGCCCTAGCACAGATACGCAGTATTTT.

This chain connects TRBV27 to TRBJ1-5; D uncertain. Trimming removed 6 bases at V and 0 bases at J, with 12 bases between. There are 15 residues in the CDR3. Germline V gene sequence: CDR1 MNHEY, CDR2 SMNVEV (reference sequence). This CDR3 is CASSPEGSSNQPQHF. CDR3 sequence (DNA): TGTGCCAGCAGCCCTGAAGGGAGTAGCAATCAGCCCCAGCATTTT.

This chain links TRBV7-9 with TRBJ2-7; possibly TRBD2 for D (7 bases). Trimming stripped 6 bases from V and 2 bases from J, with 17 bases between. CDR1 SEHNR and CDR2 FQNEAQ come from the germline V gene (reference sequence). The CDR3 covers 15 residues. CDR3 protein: CASRPGGGSPYEQYF. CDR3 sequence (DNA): TGTGCCAGCAGGCCGGGGGGCGGGTCCCCCTACGAGCAGTACTTC.

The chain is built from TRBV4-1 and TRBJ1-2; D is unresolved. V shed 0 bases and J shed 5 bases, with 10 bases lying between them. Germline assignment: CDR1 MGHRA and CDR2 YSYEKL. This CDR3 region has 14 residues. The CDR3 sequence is CASSQDQHKYGYTF. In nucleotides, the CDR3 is TGCGCCAGCAGCCAAGATCAACACAAGTATGGCTACACCTTC.

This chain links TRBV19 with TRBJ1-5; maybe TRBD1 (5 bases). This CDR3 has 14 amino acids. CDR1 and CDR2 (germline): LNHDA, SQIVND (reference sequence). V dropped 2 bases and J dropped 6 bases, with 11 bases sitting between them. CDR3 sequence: CASSIPIRVQPQHF. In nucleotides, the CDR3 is TGTGCCAGTAGTATACCGATCAGGGTTCAGCCCCAGCATTTT. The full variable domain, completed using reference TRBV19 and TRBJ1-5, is DGGITQSPKYLFRKEGQNVTLSCEQNLNHDAMYWYRQDPGQGLRLIYYSQIVNDFQKGDIAEGYSVSREKKESFPLTVTSAQKNPTAFYLCASSIPIRVQPQHFGDGTRLSIL.

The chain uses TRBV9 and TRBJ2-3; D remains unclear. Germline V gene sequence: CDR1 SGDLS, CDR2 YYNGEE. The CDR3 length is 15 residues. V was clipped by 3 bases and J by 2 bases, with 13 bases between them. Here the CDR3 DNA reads TGTGCCAGCAGCGCCACAGTTTTTGCCACAGATACGCAGTATTTT. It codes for CASSATVFATDTQYF.

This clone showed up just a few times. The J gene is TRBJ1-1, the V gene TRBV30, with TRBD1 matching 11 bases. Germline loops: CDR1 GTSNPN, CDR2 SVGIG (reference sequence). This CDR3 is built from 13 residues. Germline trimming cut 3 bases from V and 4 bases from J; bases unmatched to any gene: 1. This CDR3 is CAWRGQGATEAFF. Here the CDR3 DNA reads TGTGCCTGGAGAGGACAGGGGGCCACTGAAGCTTTCTTT.